This is a list of T cell receptor beta chains from one sample in a study of shared clonotypes between healthy human individuals. The table came from immunoSEQ multiplex PCR; TCRdb's copy has only in-frame clones and leaves some out. Here the sample spans 1.6 million or so clones, 95% to 97% being singletons. The source material was naive CD4+ T cells sorted from blood. The receptors originated from a man under 40 in good health. The CDR3 runs from the conserved cysteine through the conserved F or W. D genes are given only for firm matches.

v_call d_call cdr3_aa
TRBV7-3 TRBD1 CASSQQGQGRTYTQYF
TRBV10-3 TRBD1 CAIRAGTGLGEDTQYF
TRBV5-1 - CASSLAQVQETQYF
TRBV5-1 TRBD1 CASSRLGTGNTDTQYF
TRBV4-1 - CASSQGGFSNQPQHF
TRBV18 TRBD2 CASSSTSGGSYNEQFF
TRBV28 - CASGSAGTKNQETQYF
TRBV5-1 - CASSLERANTGELFF
TRBV4-1 TRBD2 CASSLLAGEETQYF
TRBV11-3 - CASSFSVGSGELFF
TRBV9 - CASSVAWRDFGNGYTF
TRBV20-1 TRBD1 CSAAGGEKLFF
TRBV7-8 - CASSLALGVNTGELFF
TRBV7-2 - CASSLVPSGPLGDYGYTF
TRBV18 - CASSQYGGNYGYTF
TRBV2 TRBD1 CASTIRDSNEQFF
TRBV27 - CASNGLGRANTEAFF
TRBV11-2 - CASSPNIGTFF
TRBV7-7 TRBD2 CASSLAGGPNEQFF
TRBV6-6 TRBD1 CASSYPTGASSYEQYF
TRBV4-2 TRBD2 CASSRSSSGAPGAQYF
TRBV10-1 - CASSERLGTYEQYF
TRBV11-2 - CASSFPQNEQFF
TRBV19 - CASSIESYYGYTF
TRBV5-1 TRBD2 CASSRESGSETQYF
TRBV9 - CASSPGSQNTEAFF
TRBV5-1 - CASSLGLGAETQYF
TRBV2 TRBD2 CASSPLAVGRGQFF
TRBV11-2 TRBD2 CASSLARGGSGANYEQYF
TRBV19 - CASSLLTGELFF
TRBV7-8 TRBD2 CASATRAGGPSRVYNEQFF
TRBV5-1 - CASSLGQGSTDTQYF
TRBV6-5 TRBD2 CASTLSGRAGELFF
TRBV29-1 TRBD1 CSAGQGVTGELFF